This is a list of T cell receptor beta chains from one sample in a study of type 1 regulatory T cells. Each CDR3 protein is one row after TCRdb ran MiXCR on the reads. The sample includes 80,000 to 100,000 distinct CDR3 sequences, roughly 30% seen only once; the top ten take 2% to 2.5%. Input material: CD4+ T cells, either the whole sample or a sorted fraction (not recorded which). These receptors were taken from a human donor in good health. Each CDR3 is given with its conserved first and last residue. The order of the fields is CDR3 protein, CDR3 length, V gene, J gene.

CDR3: CASSHQSGGGSSYEQYF
length: 17
V: TRBV7-8
J: TRBJ2-7

CDR3: CSARDRTGGLYGYTF
length: 15
V: TRBV20-1
J: TRBJ1-2

CDR3: CSARVLAGDHTGELFF
length: 16
V: TRBV20-1
J: TRBJ2-2

CDR3: CASSLTPRGNEQYF
length: 14
V: TRBV5-1
J: TRBJ2-7

CDR3: CASSPKLAGGFDEQFF
length: 16
V: TRBV7-3
J: TRBJ2-1

CDR3: CSASFGRAKPQHF
length: 13
V: TRBV20-1
J: TRBJ1-5

CDR3: CAISEIAEQFF
length: 11
V: TRBV10-3
J: TRBJ2-1

CDR3: CASSLVDRADTQYF
length: 14
V: TRBV7-2
J: TRBJ2-3

CDR3: CASTLRDRGSYEQYF
length: 15
V: TRBV18
J: TRBJ2-7

CDR3: CSASGSGGWETQYF
length: 14
V: TRBV20-1
J: TRBJ2-5

CDR3: CASSQFSGASRPEQFF
length: 16
V: TRBV14
J: TRBJ2-1

CDR3: CASSTGQGLRNTEAFF
length: 16
V: TRBV27
J: TRBJ1-1

CDR3: CASTGSTEAFF
length: 11
V: TRBV25-1
J: TRBJ1-1

CDR3: CASSYSGTYPEQFF
length: 14
V: TRBV5-5
J: TRBJ2-1

CDR3: CASSAGQRYNEQFF
length: 14
V: TRBV6-1
J: TRBJ2-1

CDR3: CATRTLTYGYTF
length: 12
V: TRBV12-3/TRBV12-4
J: TRBJ1-2